This T cell receptor (beta chain) was captured in a study of post-analysis software for immune sequencing data (dated by TCRdb to the mid-2010s). Turning to the overall study: Recorded disease courses included relapsing-remitting, secondary progressive and progressive-relapsing multiple sclerosis, with some patients lacking subtype annotation. Patient repertoires were compared against about a dozen previously published healthy control repertoires from donors aged roughly 6 to 25 years. A subset of samples was prepared in parallel using single-end sample barcoding, then pooled and co-amplified after Illumina adapter ligation.

Overall study results and their limits: The multiple sclerosis patient group was slightly younger than the control group. Direct clustering with F measure showed strong co-clustering of samples prepared in the same batch, prompting a batch-effect correction. Patients showed significantly higher frequencies than controls for a handful of TRBV segments, among them TRBV5-6, TRBV5-1 and TRBV20-1. Multiple sclerosis patients had significantly lower normalized Chao1 diversity than controls, a result that suggests substantial peripheral T-cell clonal expansion.

The CDR3 starts with the cysteine, ends with the phenylalanine, and has 14 residues. CDR3 DNA only is kept here, 42 bases in frame from base 1. V has 3 bases trimmed and J has 6 bases trimmed; junction bases matching no gene number 4. CDR1 and CDR2 were assigned from the germline V gene (reference sequence) as LNHNV and YYDKDF. Concerning this clonotype itself: The antigen this receptor binds is unknown. No much larger clone is present one base from it, and per-base qualities are unavailable.

To demonstrate the VDJtools post-analysis software, the study profiled TCR beta repertoires from the peripheral blood of 10 to 15 young patients with multiple sclerosis. Multiple sclerosis patients were children and adolescents aged about 6 to 16 years. Receptor amplification or capture employed PCR. Sequenced on an Illumina HiSeq 2500. To reduce PCR and sequencing biases, unique molecular identifiers were built into the TCR beta cDNA libraries. Every 1 to 10 million input T cells yielded 500,000 or so cDNA molecules, meaning each molecule approximated one T cell. Patient libraries were prepared and sequenced with the same protocol used for the earlier healthy control dataset. Within a given batch, samples were prepared together, multiplexed and sequenced on the same HiSeq lane. The authors' pipeline ran thus. MIGEC was used to process the raw barcoded reads, and molecular identifier groups with only a single read were discarded before consensus assembly and CDR3 extraction. Clonotype tables were post-analysed with VDJtools, and diversity was normalized by down-sampling all datasets to the smallest sample size. Repertoire overlap clustering matched CDR3 amino acid but not nucleotide sequences to correct batch-related cross-sample contamination. In-frame beta chains were kept once TCRdb had trimmed the public reads at Q25 with fastp and called clones with MiXCR. CDR3 protein duplicates are merged, each entry listing the most common genes and DNA. The authors' filters were not applied to this entry. Counted in this sample were some 370,000 distinct CDR3 sequences; roughly 30% of them appeared once. The top ten clonotypes cover over 10% of the sample.

This receptor was obtained from a girl under 18 with multiple sclerosis. The sequence is built from TRBV15 and TRBJ1-5, with TRBD1 matching 8 junction bases. Material: blood. The DNA reads TGTGCCACCAGCAGTTCAGGGGGCGGTCAGCCCCAGCATTTT. The resulting protein is CATSSSGGGQPQHF.